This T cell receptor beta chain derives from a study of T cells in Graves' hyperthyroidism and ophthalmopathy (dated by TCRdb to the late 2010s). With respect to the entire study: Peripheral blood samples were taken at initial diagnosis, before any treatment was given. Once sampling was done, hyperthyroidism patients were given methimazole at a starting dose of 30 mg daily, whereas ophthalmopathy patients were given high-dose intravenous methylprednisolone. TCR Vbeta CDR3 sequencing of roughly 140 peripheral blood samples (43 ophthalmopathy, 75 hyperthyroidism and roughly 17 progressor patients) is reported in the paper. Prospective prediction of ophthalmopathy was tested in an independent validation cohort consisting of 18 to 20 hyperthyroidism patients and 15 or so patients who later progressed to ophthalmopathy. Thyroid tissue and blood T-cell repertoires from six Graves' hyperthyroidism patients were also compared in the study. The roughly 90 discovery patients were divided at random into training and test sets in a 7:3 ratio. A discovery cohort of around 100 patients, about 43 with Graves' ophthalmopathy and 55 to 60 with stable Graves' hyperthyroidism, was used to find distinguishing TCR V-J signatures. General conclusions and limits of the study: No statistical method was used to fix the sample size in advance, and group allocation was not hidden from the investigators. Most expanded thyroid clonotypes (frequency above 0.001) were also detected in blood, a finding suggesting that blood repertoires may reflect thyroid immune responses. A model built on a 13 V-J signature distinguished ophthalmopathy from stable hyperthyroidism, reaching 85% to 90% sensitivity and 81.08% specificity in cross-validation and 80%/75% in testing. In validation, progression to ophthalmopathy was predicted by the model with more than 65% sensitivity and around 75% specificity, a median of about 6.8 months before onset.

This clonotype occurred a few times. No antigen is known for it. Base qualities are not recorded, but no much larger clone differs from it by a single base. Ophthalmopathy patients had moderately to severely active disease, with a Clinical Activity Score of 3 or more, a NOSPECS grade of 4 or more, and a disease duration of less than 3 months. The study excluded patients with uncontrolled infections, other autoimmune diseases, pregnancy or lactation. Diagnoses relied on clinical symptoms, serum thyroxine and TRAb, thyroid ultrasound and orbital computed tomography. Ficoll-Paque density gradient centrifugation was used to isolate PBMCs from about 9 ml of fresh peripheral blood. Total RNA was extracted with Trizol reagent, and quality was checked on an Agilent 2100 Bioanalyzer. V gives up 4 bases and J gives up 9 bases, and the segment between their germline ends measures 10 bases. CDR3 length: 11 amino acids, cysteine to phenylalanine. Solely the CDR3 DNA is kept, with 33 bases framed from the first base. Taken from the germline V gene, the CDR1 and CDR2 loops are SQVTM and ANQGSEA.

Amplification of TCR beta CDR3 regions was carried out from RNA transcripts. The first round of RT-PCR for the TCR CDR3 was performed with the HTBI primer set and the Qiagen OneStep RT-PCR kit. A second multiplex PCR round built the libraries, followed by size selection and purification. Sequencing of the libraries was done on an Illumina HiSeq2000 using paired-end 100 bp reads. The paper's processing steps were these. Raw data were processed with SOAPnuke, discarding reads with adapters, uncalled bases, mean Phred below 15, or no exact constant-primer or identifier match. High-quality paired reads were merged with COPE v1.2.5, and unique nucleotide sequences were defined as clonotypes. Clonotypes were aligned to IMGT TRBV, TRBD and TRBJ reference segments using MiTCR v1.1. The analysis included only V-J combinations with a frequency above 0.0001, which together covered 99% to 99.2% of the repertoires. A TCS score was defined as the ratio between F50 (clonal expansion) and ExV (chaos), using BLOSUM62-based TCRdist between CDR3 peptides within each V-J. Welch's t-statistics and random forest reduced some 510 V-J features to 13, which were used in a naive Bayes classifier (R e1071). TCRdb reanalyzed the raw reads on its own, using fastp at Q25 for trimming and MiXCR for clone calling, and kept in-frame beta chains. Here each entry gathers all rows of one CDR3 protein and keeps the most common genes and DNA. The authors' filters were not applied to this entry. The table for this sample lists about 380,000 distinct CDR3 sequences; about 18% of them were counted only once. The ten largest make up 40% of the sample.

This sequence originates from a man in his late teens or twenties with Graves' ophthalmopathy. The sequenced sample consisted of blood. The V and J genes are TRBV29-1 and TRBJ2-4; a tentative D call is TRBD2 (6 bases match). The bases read TGCAGCGTTGGGTATAGCGGCATTCAGTACTTC. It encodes CSVGYSGIQYF.